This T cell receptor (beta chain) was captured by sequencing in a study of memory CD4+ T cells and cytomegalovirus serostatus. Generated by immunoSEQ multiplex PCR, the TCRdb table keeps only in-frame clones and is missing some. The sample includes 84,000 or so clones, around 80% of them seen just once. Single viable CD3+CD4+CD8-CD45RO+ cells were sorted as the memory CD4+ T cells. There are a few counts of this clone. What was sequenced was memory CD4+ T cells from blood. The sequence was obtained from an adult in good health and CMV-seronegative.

The CDR3 loop is CASSLVDNGGEKLFF. The DNA for the CDR3 is TGTGCCAGCAGCTTAGTAGACAACGGGGGGGAAAAACTGTTTTTT. The chain has TRBV7-2 and TRBJ1-4; TRBD1 is a possible D gene (5 bases). V was trimmed by 1 base and J by 8 bases, leaving 14 bases between them. The CDR3 contains 15 residues. The germline V gene encodes CDR1 SGHTA and CDR2 FQGNSA.